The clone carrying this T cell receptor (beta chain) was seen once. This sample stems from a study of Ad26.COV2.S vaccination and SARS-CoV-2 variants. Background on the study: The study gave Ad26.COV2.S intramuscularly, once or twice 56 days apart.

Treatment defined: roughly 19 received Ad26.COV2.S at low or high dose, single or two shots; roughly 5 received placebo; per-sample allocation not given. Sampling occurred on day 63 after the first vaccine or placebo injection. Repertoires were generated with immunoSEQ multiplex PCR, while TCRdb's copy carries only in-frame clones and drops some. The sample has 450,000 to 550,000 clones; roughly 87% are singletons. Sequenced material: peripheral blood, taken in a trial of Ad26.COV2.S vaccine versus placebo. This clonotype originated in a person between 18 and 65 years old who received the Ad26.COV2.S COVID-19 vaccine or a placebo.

In DNA form, the CDR3 reads TGTGCCAGCAGCTTAACCAAGAACACTGAAGCTTTCTTT. Residues: CASSLTKNTEAFF. This chain links TRBV7-3 with TRBJ1-1; no reliable D call. Germline lookup yields CDR1 SGHTA and CDR2 FQGTGA. Trimming pared 0 bases from V and 1 base from J, leaving 3 bases between. The CDR3 is made up of 13 amino acids. Looking up the rest from reference TRBV7-3 and TRBJ1-1 gives the full variable domain: GAGVSQTPSNKVTEKGKYVELRCDPISGHTALYWYRQSLGQGPEFLIYFQGTGAADDSGLPNDRFFAVRPEGSVSTLKIQRTERGDSAVYLCASSLTKNTEAFFGQGTRLTVV.